This TCR beta chain stems from a study of blood T cell repertoires in COVID-19. The authors' processing: Reference gene primer amplification in the assay estimated nucleated cell counts. The repertoire was sequenced with immunoSEQ multiplex PCR; TCRdb's copy has only in-frame clones and lacks some. V and J calls and clone size come straight from that table; D and trimming were deduced from the DNA. This table holds more than 200,000 clones, around 90% found once. Participants were placed into cohorts based on the clinical history they reported. Germline CDR1 and CDR2: SGHDT and YYEEEE. With 3 bases removed from V and 2 bases from J, the gap between germline ends came to 10 bases. This CDR3 comprises 14 residues.

The sequence derives from a man aged 25 to 45 in a cohort exposed to, infected with or recovered from COVID-19 (not recorded which). Sequenced input: PBMCs or T cells enriched from blood (not recorded which). This rearrangement joins TRBV5-6 to TRBJ2-3, with unresolved D. The CDR3 reads CASSSYSPTDTQYF. CDR3 sequence (DNA): TGTGCCAGCAGCTCCTATAGTCCCACAGATACGCAGTATTTT.